Here is one TCR beta chain with its context. Its target is unknown. At the DNA level, this CDR3 is encoded by other sequences in the same sample as well. This sample is part of a study of CD8+ T cells in alopecia areata. Study summary: In an open-label trial, patients got 5 to 10 mg tofacitinib twice daily. Study-wide results and limits: Because of a solitary nonresponder, the connection of baseline CD8+ expansion to response stays uncertain. Relative to normal scalp, lesional scalp, especially alopecia totalis/universalis, showed higher clonality.

The V end lost 3 bases, the J end lost 3 bases, and 11 bases lay between the germline ends. Germline V gene lookup returns CDR1 LNHDA and CDR2 SQIVND (reference sequence). This CDR3 spans 14 amino acids. Stated treatment: oral pan-JAK inhibitor, 5-10 mg twice daily. Extraction and reverse transcription of RNA yielded cDNA as the sequencing template. Measured with immunoSEQ multiplex PCR; TCRdb has only the in-frame clones, and not every one. The sample lists roughly 100,000 clones, under 90% occurring once. The chain uses TRBV19 and TRBJ1-1; weak D call: TRBD1 (5 bases). The source material was CD8+ T cells sorted from blood, sampled between weeks 30 and 35, from a patient treated with tofacitinib. This TCR derives from a human donor with alopecia areata. The DNA of the CDR3 is TGTGCCAGTAGTATTGGAGGGGATTACACTGAAGCTTTCTTT. It yields the protein CASSIGGDYTEAFF.